The rows below give T cell receptor beta chains drawn from one sample of a study of HIV-infected patients and healthy controls. One entry per CDR3 protein, called by TCRdb with MiXCR from the 5' RACE reads. The sample includes roughly 25,000 distinct CDR3 sequences, 8.5% seen only once; the top ten take roughly 4.3%. The sample was blood. The receptors originated from an adult in good health. Both conserved end residues are part of each CDR3. The order of the fields is J gene, D gene, V gene, CDR3 protein. A D gene is named only where the DNA matches it firmly.

>TRBJ2-5|TRBD1|TRBV29-1
CSVGDRALGTQYF
>TRBJ2-3|TRBD2|TRBV6-4
CASSGGSGSTDTQYF
>TRBJ2-3|-|TRBV7-2
CASSSRTSDTQYF
>TRBJ1-1|-|TRBV4-3
CASSQGLLSEAFF
>TRBJ2-5|-|TRBV28
CASTPGTSRVETQYF
>TRBJ2-1|-|TRBV29-1
CSVVVGAINEQFF
>TRBJ1-2|TRBD1|TRBV30
CAWNLGQGDYGYTF
>TRBJ1-5|TRBD1|TRBV28
CASKSGAGGQPQHF
>TRBJ1-2|-|TRBV5-6
CASSPPGYYYGYTF
>TRBJ2-1|-|TRBV5-1
CASSLDGRGPGNEQFF
>TRBJ2-3|-|TRBV6-2/TRBV6-3
CASIRGPGRTDTQYF
>TRBJ1-1|TRBD1|TRBV18
CASSPFTGEDTEAFF
>TRBJ2-5|-|TRBV5-1
CASSLAGTTQETQYF
>TRBJ2-7|-|TRBV19
CASSIRDISYEQYF
>TRBJ2-3|-|TRBV7-2
CASTAMGGSTDTQYF
>TRBJ1-4|TRBD1|TRBV4-3
CASSRDRVPTNEKLFF
>TRBJ1-6|-|TRBV20-1
CSAQDPLGALNNSPLHF
>TRBJ1-4|-|TRBV7-9
CASSPISGPTNEKLFF
>TRBJ2-3|TRBD2|TRBV3-1
CASSELAAATDTQYF
>TRBJ2-3|TRBD1|TRBV7-6
CASSPVGQGVGTDTQYF
>TRBJ2-2|TRBD2|TRBV10-2
CASSEPGLVSGELFF
>TRBJ2-3|TRBD2|TRBV12-3/TRBV12-4
CASSMGLAGGPDTQYF
>TRBJ2-3|-|TRBV4-2
CASSQDLELTDTQYF
>TRBJ1-1|-|TRBV20-1
CSADTRAVNTEAFF